This T cell receptor (beta chain) was identified in a study of blood T cell repertoires in COVID-19. Turning to the study itself: Sample material is recorded as cDNA or gDNA derived from T cells, B-cell-depleted T cells, or PBMCs.

Authors' analysis steps: Estimates of nucleated cell counts were drawn from the amplification of reference gene primers. Produced via immunoSEQ multiplex PCR; TCRdb's table is partial and in-frame only. The DNA was the basis for D and trimming; V, J and clone size are from that table. The data show over 200,000 clones, around 90% seen once. Per germline, CDR1 SGHAT and CDR2 FQNNGV. The CDR3 runs to 15 residues. The V segment lost 0 bases and the J segment 5 bases; nucleotides outside the gene matches: 5. This clone was found many times. The chain combines TRBV11-2 with TRBJ2-7, with TRBD2 matching over 9 bases. The sequence derives from a man aged 18 to 29 with active or convalescent COVID-19. Material: peripheral blood. CDR3 sequence: CASSLDGGRAHEQYF. The CDR3 nucleotides are TGTGCCAGCAGCTTAGACGGCGGGAGGGCCCACGAGCAGTACTTC.